This T cell receptor beta chain was profiled in a study of CD8+CD57+ T cells in acquired aplastic anemia. Across the study: When averaged, DNA from sorted CD4+ and CD8+ cells came to approximately 3 ug. Whole-study findings and limits: Patients and controls were found to share some 30 CD8+ CDR3 sequences.

The TCR beta profiling, which covered VDJ combination and CDR3 sequence, was carried out using genomic DNA as the template. Via MiXCR, TCRdb re-called the reads, giving one row per CDR3 protein. The profile covers around 220,000 distinct CDR3 sequences, with 40% to 60% appearing a single time and approximately 20% taken by the ten largest. The authors sequenced patients whose flow cytometry had shown CD8+CD57+ cell expansion. Patients were untreated when blood was sampled. Per germline, CDR1 WNHNN and CDR2 SYGVQD (reference sequence). CDR3 length: 13 amino acids. V dropped 9 bases and J dropped 4 bases, with 15 bases sitting between them. This clonotype was recorded at least ten times. As yet, its antigen is unknown.

V usage is TRBV10-1 and J usage is TRBJ1-1, with D maybe TRBD1 (6 bases). This sequence originates from a human donor with aplastic anemia. The sample was sorted CD4+, CD8+, or CD8+CD57+ T cells (not recorded which) from PBMCs. The CDR3 here is CASSPPGATEAFF. The CDR3 nucleotides read TGCGCCAGTTCCCCTCCGGGGGCCACTGAAGCTTTCTTT.